This T cell receptor (beta chain) derives from a study of blood T cell repertoires in COVID-19. As for the study in general: Samples came from the United States, Italy and Spain, spanning acute and convalescent COVID-19. PBMCs, B-cell-depleted T cells, or T cells provided the cDNA or gDNA that made up the material.

This CDR3 spans 16 amino acids. Unmatched junction bases numbered 6, after V lost 5 bases and J lost 0 bases. The germline gives CDR1 SGHVS, CDR2 FQNEAQ. In the source study's methods: The authors estimated nucleated cell counts from reference gene primer amplification. The method was immunoSEQ multiplex PCR; TCRdb's version includes in-frame clones alone and lacks a portion of them. D and trimming come from the DNA, and the V and J calls and clone size come from that table. The sample contains roughly 66,000 clones, around 93% of which appear only once. J is TRBJ2-7 and V is TRBV7-8; 11 nucleotides match TRBD2. The sequenced material came from peripheral blood. This receptor was identified in a human donor in a cohort sampled during active COVID-19. The CDR3 sequence is CASSPGTSGSSYEQYF. The DNA of the CDR3 is TGTGCCAGCAGCCCAGGAACTAGCGGGAGCTCCTACGAGCAGTACTTC.